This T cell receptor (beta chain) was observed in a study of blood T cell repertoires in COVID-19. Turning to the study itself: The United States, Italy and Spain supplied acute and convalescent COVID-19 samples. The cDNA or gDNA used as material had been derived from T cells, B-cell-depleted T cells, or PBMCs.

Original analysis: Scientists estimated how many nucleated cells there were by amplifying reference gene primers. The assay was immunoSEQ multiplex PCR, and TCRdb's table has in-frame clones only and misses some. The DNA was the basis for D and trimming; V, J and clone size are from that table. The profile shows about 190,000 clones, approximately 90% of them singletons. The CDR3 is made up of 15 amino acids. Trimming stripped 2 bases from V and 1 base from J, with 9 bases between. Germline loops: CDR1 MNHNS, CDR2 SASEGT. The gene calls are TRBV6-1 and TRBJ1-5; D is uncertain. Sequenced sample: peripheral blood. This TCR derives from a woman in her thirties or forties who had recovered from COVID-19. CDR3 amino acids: CASSERGLSNQPQHF. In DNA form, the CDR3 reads TGTGCCAGCAGTGAACGTGGGCTGAGCAATCAGCCCCAGCATTTT.